Detailed here is one T cell receptor (beta chain). What it binds is not known. Regarding donors, all were healthy bone marrow donors. A multiplex PCR was run with 60 Vbeta primers and 13 Jbeta primers. Using immunoSEQ multiplex PCR, the repertoire was profiled, and TCRdb retains in-frame clones only, with some absent. Among over 100,000 clones listed, 50% to 75% were seen once. This sample was taken from a study of cytomegalovirus exposure and HLA in healthy donors. Study information: About 85 million unique TCR sequences came from HLA-typed donors in an early release.

Trimming removed 5 bases from V and 3 bases from J, with 16 bases in between. Germline V gene lookup returns CDR1 MNHEY and CDR2 SMNVEV (reference sequence). The CDR3 length is 15 residues. General study findings and limits: Analyzed later, association rates of TCRs varied across HLA loci, with DRB1 most and HLA-C fewest. In an earlier analysis, most TCR beta V segments were productive about 90% or about 30% of the time.

This chain links TRBV27 with TRBJ2-5, with a weak D call TRBD1 (5 bases). Material for sequencing was PBMCs. The TCR originated in a woman aged 40 to 50 in good health and CMV-seronegative. The CDR3 sequence: CASSPEQVREETQYF. The CDR3 nucleotides are TGTGCCAGCAGTCCGGAACAGGTCAGGGAAGAGACCCAGTACTTC.